This T cell receptor beta chain was recorded in a study of technical replicates of blood from several donors. TCRdb's copy holds only in-frame clones and misses some; the assay was immunoSEQ multiplex PCR. The sample shows 60,000 to 90,000 clones, around 97% of them seen only once. V lost 7 bases, J lost 1 base, and 7 bases stayed unmatched. From germline, CDR1 is SGDLS and CDR2 YYNGEE. This CDR3 region has 14 residues. The chain is built from TRBV9 and TRBJ1-2, with 7 bases identical to TRBD1. This clonotype originated in a human donor in good health. Sequencing was performed on T cells isolated from PBMCs. CDR3 sequence reads: CASGRQGDNYGYTF. The CDR3, as DNA: TGTGCCAGCGGAAGACAGGGAGATAACTATGGCTACACCTTC.